The 21 T cell receptor beta chains listed next were all sequenced from one sample in a study of molecular identifiers for immune sequencing clone quantification (dated by TCRdb to 2016 to 2019). Receptor amplification or capture employed PCR. The sample was run on an Illumina HiSeq 4000. The raw public reads went through TCRdb reprocessing: fastp at Q25, MiXCR clone calling, in-frame beta chains kept. Each CDR3 protein gets just one entry, which takes the most common genes and DNA from the rows behind it. Here the sample has tens of thousands of distinct CDR3 sequences; roughly a fifth occur a single time. Together, the top ten hold about 1.5% of the sample. What was sequenced was naive CD8+ T cells from blood, with Jurkat cell RNA spiked in. Reading the label with the study, this specimen's cell subset or site is: FACS-sorted CD8+CD4-CCR7+CD45RA+ naive T cells. All receptors come from a human donor in good health. Some libraries in this study had Jurkat cell RNA spiked in.

This clonotype was observed a handful of times. The chain has TRBV12-5 and TRBJ2-2; TRBD1 or TRBD2 may be the D gene (5 bases each). This CDR3 has 12 amino acids. Germline CDR1 and CDR2: LGHNT and FRNRAP. V was pared by 8 bases and J by 5 bases, with 9 bases between. The CDR3 reads CASRWGTGELFF. DNA for the CDR3: TGTGCTAGTAGATGGGGGACCGGGGAGCTGTTTTTT.

Of note for this clonotype: A much bigger clone sits one base away, suggesting this may be a read error. The chain employs TRBV4-3 and TRBJ2-1; D perhaps matches TRBD2 (6 bases). The germline CDR1 and CDR2 sequences are LGHNA and YSLEER. The CDR3 totals 14 residues. The CDR3 reads CASSQGTTYNGQFF. The CDR3 nucleotides read TGCGCCAGCAGCCAAGGGACTACCTACAATGGGCAGTTCTTC.

Ten or more counts support this clonotype. The rearrangement links TRBV11-3 to TRBJ2-1; 10 nucleotides line up with TRBD2. CDR3 length equals 12 residues. CDR1 is SGHNT, CDR2 YENEEA, per germline. Trimming removed 1 base from V and 16 bases from J; junction bases left unmatched: 4. CDR3 sequence (DNA): TGTGCCAGCAGCTTAGGTACTAGCGGGAAATTCTTC. It is translated as CASSLGTSGKFF.

This clonotype was counted at least ten times. The chain carries TRBV27 and TRBJ2-2; D may correspond to TRBD1 or TRBD2 (5 bases each). This CDR3 has 13 residues. The V gene's germline CDR1 is MNHEY and CDR2 SMNVEV (reference sequence). V lost 11 bases and J lost 7, with 17 bases in between. The CDR3 nucleotides read TGTGCCGCGATGGGGGTTTTGGGCGGGGAGCTGTTTTTT. Encoded protein: CAAMGVLGGELFF.

This clonotype was observed many times. The gene calls are TRBV11-2 and TRBJ2-7, with TRBD1 matching over 12 bases. The CDR3 is 16 amino acids. The V and J ends lost 1 base and 5 bases, in that order; junction bases with no gene match: 6. Germline V lookup: CDR1 SGHAT, CDR2 FQNNGV. The CDR3 nucleotides read TGTGCCAGCAGCTTAGGGGCCGGGACAGGGGGCGACGAGCAGTACTTC. Amino acids: CASSLGAGTGGDEQYF.

Turning to this clonotype: It may be a read error: a sequence one base away is much more abundant. V usage is TRBV28 and J usage is TRBJ2-7, with D hard to call. This CDR3 is built from 12 residues. The germline V and J ends were trimmed by 5 bases and 6 bases, with 11 bases remaining between them. CDR1 MDHEN and CDR2 SYDVKM come from the germline V gene. The CDR3 sequence: CASSPPIVEQYF. The CDR3 DNA reads as TGTGCCAGCAGTCCACCGATTGTCGAGCAGTACTTC.

This clonotype was seen many times. The rearrangement links TRBV28 to TRBJ2-7; 9 bases are a match to TRBD2. CDR3 length equals 13 residues. In germline, CDR1 is MDHEN, CDR2 SYDVKM. Unmatched junction bases numbered 7, after V lost 10 bases and J lost 3 bases. The CDR3 reads CATRAGGDYEQYF. DNA for the CDR3: TGTGCCACAAGAGCGGGAGGCGACTACGAGCAGTACTTC.

This clonotype was seen repeatedly, ten times or more. The chain has TRBV20-1 and TRBJ1-1, with TRBD1 identical over 8 bases. Germline lookup yields CDR1 DFQATT and CDR2 SNEGSKA (reference sequence). CDR3 length: 16 amino acids. Losses at the gene ends were 5 bases for V and 2 bases for J; bases not matched to a gene: 13. The CDR3 sequence is CSAGLETGDRNTEAFF. The CDR3 nucleotides read TGCAGTGCTGGTCTAGAGACAGGGGATCGTAACACTGAAGCTTTCTTT.

Remarks on this clonotype: Being one base from a much bigger clone, this may be a read error. As the CDR3 is not closed by the conserved phenylalanine or tryptophan, this likely results from a read error. J is TRBJ2-7 and V is TRBV7-2, with D unclear. There are 14 residues in the CDR3. Germline CDR1 reads SGHTA; CDR2 reads FQGNSA. Trimming pared 5 bases from V and 2 bases from J, leaving 13 bases between. CDR3 bases: TGTGCCAGCAGCCGATCGAGCAGCCCCTACGAGCAGTACTCC. Translation: CASSRSSSPYEQYS.

This clonotype came up many times. The DNA for the CDR3 is TGTGCCAGCAGCGTAGGAGGGGATAGCAATCAGCCCCAGCATTTT. Translated: CASSVGGDSNQPQHF. The J gene is TRBJ1-5, the V gene TRBV9, with D possibly matching TRBD1 (5 bases). Germline V lookup: CDR1 SGDLS, CDR2 YYNGEE. CDR3 length: 15 amino acids. Trimming pared 0 bases from V and 0 bases from J, leaving 7 bases between. The variable domain in full, with the rest retrieved from reference TRBV9 and TRBJ1-5, is DSGVTQTPKHLITATGQRVTLRCSPRSGDLSVYWYQQSLDQGLQFLIQYYNGEERAKGNILERFSAQQFPDLHSELNLSSLELGDSALYFCASSVGGDSNQPQHFGDGTRLSIL.

In this sample, this clonotype turned up many times. The chain has TRBV2 and TRBJ2-1; D gene uncertain. CDR1 is SNHLY and CDR2 is FYNNEI in the germline V gene. The V gene lost 3 bases and the J gene lost 5 bases, with 8 bases spanning the gap. The CDR3 is made up of 13 amino acids. CDR3 DNA: TGTGCCAGCAGTGAGGACGAAGACAATGAGCAGTTCTTC. Translating gives CASSEDEDNEQFF.

This clonotype was observed at least ten times. The V gene is TRBV7-9, the J gene TRBJ2-5, with 8 bases matching TRBD2. This CDR3 is built from 12 residues. Looked up from germline, CDR1 is SEHNR and CDR2 is FQNEAQ (reference sequence). With V trimmed by 9 bases and J by 1 base, 1 base remained unmatched. The CDR3 coding sequence is TGTGCCAGTAGCGGGGCCCAAGAGACCCAGTACTTC. Its protein product is CASSGAQETQYF.

A single count supports this clonotype. This may be a read error: a much more frequent sequence differs by one nucleotide. J is TRBJ2-1 and V is TRBV7-3; perhaps TRBD2 as D (5 bases). V lost 2 bases, J lost 10 bases, and 12 bases lay in between. CDR1 and CDR2 from the germline V gene are SGHTA and FQGTGA. The CDR3 is 13 residues long. The CDR3 here is CASSLAARGEQFF. In nucleotides, the CDR3 is TGTGCCAGCAGCTTAGCTGCTCGGGGAGAGCAGTTCTTC.

This clonotype was seen at least ten times. This chain uses TRBV18 with TRBJ2-5; 8 bases match TRBD1. The CDR3 is 14 amino acids. V dropped 3 bases and J dropped 3; count of bases not matched to a gene: 3. Germline values: CDR1 KGHSH, CDR2 LQKENI. The CDR3 protein is CASSPVDREETQYF. CDR3 nucleotide sequence: TGTGCCAGCTCACCCGTGGACAGGGAAGAGACCCAGTACTTC.

The V gene is TRBV27, the J gene TRBJ2-7, with D perhaps TRBD2 (6 bases). CDR3 size: 14 residues. Trimming left V 4 bases short and J 4 bases short, with 14 bases between. CDR1 and CDR2 from the germline V gene are MNHEY and SMNVEV (reference sequence). DNA of the CDR3: TGTGCCAGCAGTTCCCGGGACTCCAAATACGAGCAGTACTTC. Encoded protein: CASSSRDSKYEQYF.

This chain's CDR3 is CASSLGTGDGYTF. CDR3 coding DNA: TGTGCCAGCAGTCTCGGGACAGGGGATGGCTACACCTTC. The V call is TRBV12-3 or TRBV12-4, the J call TRBJ1-2; 10 bases are a match to TRBD1. J gave up 6 bases and V 5 bases, and 3 bases lay outside the gene matches. This CDR3 is built from 13 residues.

This clonotype counts as medium-sized. The V gene is TRBV29-1, the J gene TRBJ2-3, with 7 nucleotides matching TRBD2. Germline CDR1 SQVTM, CDR2 ANQGSEA. The CDR3 contains 16 residues. V was clipped by 1 base and J by 5 bases; unmatched bases: 12. DNA for the CDR3: TGCAGCGTTGAAGTGGACCTAGCGGATATCCAAGATACGCAGTATTTT. Translation: CSVEVDLADIQDTQYF.

The V call is TRBV9, the J call TRBJ2-5; the D gene is possibly TRBD2 (6 bases). This CDR3 is built from 16 residues. V shed 0 bases and J shed 2 bases, with 14 bases lying between them. Per the germline V gene, CDR1 is SGDLS and CDR2 is YYNGEE. The CDR3 loop is CASSVGGRRGQETQYF. CDR3 DNA sequence: TGTGCCAGCAGCGTAGGAGGTCGGAGGGGTCAAGAGACCCAGTACTTC.

The chain carries TRBV27 and TRBJ2-5; 7 bases are shared with TRBD2. V trimming: 3 bases; J trimming: 1 base; junction bases outside the gene matches: 2. The CDR3 is made up of 14 amino acids. CDR1 is MNHEY, CDR2 SMNVEV, per germline (reference sequence). The CDR3 region has the DNA TGTGCCAGCAGTTTCGGACTAGGCCAAGAGACCCAGTACTTC. Translated, it gives CASSFGLGQETQYF.

This clonotype was detected a few times. The V and J genes are TRBV12-3 or TRBV12-4 and TRBJ2-1; D remains ambiguous. The V end was cut by 3 bases, the J end by 0 bases, with 6 bases between. This CDR3 contains 14 residues. CDR3 coding DNA: TGTGCCAGCAGTTTTCCGAGCTCCTACAATGAGCAGTTCTTC. This encodes CASSFPSSYNEQFF.

This clonotype has at least ten counts. The gene calls are TRBV7-3 and TRBJ2-2, with D possibly being TRBD1 (5 bases). V lost 2 bases and J lost 3, with 10 bases in between. Germline lookup yields CDR1 SGHTA and CDR2 FQGTGA. The CDR3 consists of 15 residues. CDR3: CASSLSGSDTGELFF. CDR3 coding DNA: TGTGCCAGCAGCTTATCAGGGTCGGACACCGGGGAGCTGTTTTTT.